This TCR beta chain appears in the sequencing data of a study of beta chain features in type 1 diabetes. The CDR3 contains 18 residues. V shed 0 bases, J shed 5 bases, and the junction held 11 bases outside the gene matches. CDR1 LNHNV and CDR2 YYDKDF come from the germline V gene (reference sequence). The investigators reverse transcribed all of the isolated RNA, so they sequenced expressed TCRB transcripts. This table comes from immunoSEQ multiplex PCR, and its TCRdb copy is limited to in-frame clones, with some not included. This sample has about 360,000 clones, with roughly 12% found just once. A few counts support this clone.

The TCR sequence derives from a man aged 18-30 years in good health. The genes are TRBV15 and TRBJ2-1; 9 bases agree with TRBD2. Source material: naive CD4+ T cells from blood. The CDR3 DNA reads TGTGCCACCAGCAGAGATTTGGCCCTAGCGGGGACGCACAATGAGCAGTTCTTC. Amino acids: CATSRDLALAGTHNEQFF.